The 21 T cell receptor beta chains in this list originate from one sample, sequenced in a study of T-cell memory formation after mild COVID-19. TCRdb independently ran MiXCR on the 5' RACE reads; one entry per CDR3 protein. The sample shows hundreds of thousands of distinct CDR3 sequences, 15% to 20% of them seen only once. Specimen: PBMCs or a T cell subset sorted from them (not recorded which). The receptors stem from an adult woman who had mild COVID-19 (a few samples of this study predate the infection). Cell type and time point are not known.

This chain links TRBV7-9 with TRBJ2-7; no reliable D call. V lost 5 bases to trimming and J lost 6 bases, with 14 bases between them. The CDR3 runs 13 residues. Germline V gives CDR1 SEHNR, CDR2 FQNEAQ (reference sequence). CDR3 in DNA: TGTGCCAGCAGCCCAGCAAGGGTTCGCGAGCAGTACTTC. Translated: CASSPARVREQYF.

A remark on this clonotype: A read error may produce the germline difference seen at one junction end. The chain uses TRBV9 and TRBJ2-1, with 10 bases fitting TRBD1. Per germline, CDR1 SGDLS and CDR2 YYNGEE. The CDR3 contains 17 residues. CDR3 in amino acids: CAGSVDRGPSIYNEQFF. The CDR3 region has the DNA TGTGCCGGCAGCGTAGACAGGGGGCCCTCAATTTACAATGAGCAGTTCTTC.

This clonotype occurred a few times. The chain combines TRBV4-1 with TRBJ2-3; TRBD2 agrees at 9 bases. The germline V gene encodes CDR1 MGHRA and CDR2 YSYEKL. V lost 3 bases and J lost 2; bases outside the gene matches: 9. The CDR3 spans 17 residues. CDR3 DNA: TGCGCCAGCAGCCAGATTATAGCGGGGGCCACCACAGATACGCAGTATTTT. It codes for CASSQIIAGATTDTQYF.

This clonotype was counted only a few times. This sequence joins TRBV15 and TRBJ2-1; 8 nucleotides line up with TRBD1. V was pared by 1 base and J by 4 bases, with 9 bases of the junction left unmatched. CDR1 and CDR2 from the germline V gene are LNHNV and YYDKDF (reference sequence). CDR3 size: 17 residues. CDR3 amino acids: CATSRGHRDRTYNEQFF. The CDR3 region has the DNA TGTGCCACCAGCAGAGGGCACCGGGACAGGACTTACAATGAGCAGTTCTTC. Full variable domain (missing parts from reference TRBV15 and TRBJ2-1): DAMVIQNPRYQVTQFGKPVTLSCSQTLNHNVMYWYQQKSSQAPKLLFHYYDKDFNNEADTPDNFQSRRPNTSFCFLDIRSPGLGDTAMYLCATSRGHRDRTYNEQFFGPGTRLTVL.

The chain links TRBV9 to TRBJ2-7; D is possibly TRBD2 (5 bases). V lost 3 bases and J lost 6, with 10 bases in between. Germline assignment: CDR1 SGDLS and CDR2 YYNGEE. The CDR3 runs to 12 residues. The CDR3 DNA reads TGTGCCAGCAGCGCTCCGGGGAGCGAGCAGTACTTC. This translates into CASSAPGSEQYF.

The chain carries TRBV20-1 and TRBJ1-3; possibly TRBD1 for D (5 bases). CDR3 length: 12 amino acids. In germline, CDR1 is DFQATT, CDR2 SNEGSKA (reference sequence). The V end lost 6 bases, the J end lost 4 bases, and 10 bases lay between the germline ends. The CDR3 spells CSAPRGGNTIYF. CDR3 coding DNA: TGCAGTGCCCCTAGGGGCGGAAACACCATATATTTT.

The V and J genes are TRBV12-3 or TRBV12-4 and TRBJ2-7, with 8 positions matching TRBD2. This CDR3 region has 16 residues. Trimming took 7 bases from V and 5 from J; bases not matched to a gene: 16. The CDR3 DNA sequence: TGTGCCAGCAACCCGGGCCCGGGAGGGACGGGGAACGAGCAGTACTTC. Translated, it gives CASNPGPGGTGNEQYF.

This clonotype was observed a few times. The chain links TRBV4-2 to TRBJ2-3, with TRBD1 matching 7 bases. The germline CDR1 and CDR2 sequences are LGHNA and YNFKEQ. Trimming took 1 base from V and 4 from J; bases not matched to a gene: 5. CDR3 size: 15 residues. DNA for the CDR3: TGTGCCAGCAGCCAAGTATCAGGGGGATCAGATACGCAGTATTTT. Encoded protein: CASSQVSGGSDTQYF.

This clonotype was recorded a few times. The chain joins TRBV7-2 to TRBJ2-7; D may be TRBD1 or TRBD2 (7 bases each). Germline V gene lookup returns CDR1 SGHTA and CDR2 FQGNSA. V was pared by 5 bases and J by 5 bases, with 19 bases between. The CDR3 is made up of 15 amino acids. The CDR3 DNA reads as TGTGCCAGCAGCCCCAGGGGGGGCCCTGACCACGAGCAGTACTTC. Encoded protein: CASSPRGGPDHEQYF.

This clonotype was recorded many times. V is TRBV4-2 and J is TRBJ1-6; the match to TRBD1 covers 7 bases. The ends lost 0 bases at V and 10 bases at J; junction bases unmatched: 6. This CDR3 has 15 residues. CDR1 LGHNA and CDR2 YNFKEQ come from the germline V gene. CDR3 region: CASSQELPGGSPLHF. The CDR3 coding sequence is TGTGCCAGCAGCCAAGAACTCCCAGGGGGGTCACCCCTCCACTTT.

J is TRBJ1-2 and V is TRBV4-2, with D possibly matching TRBD1 (6 bases). The CDR3 covers 15 residues. CDR1 is LGHNA, CDR2 YNFKEQ, per germline. Trimming removed 1 base from V and 3 bases from J, with 12 bases in between. The DNA of the CDR3 is TGTGCCAGCAGCCAAGGGGAGGCAGGGGACTATGGCTACACCTTC. Encoded protein: CASSQGEAGDYGYTF.

This clonotype was seen a few times. V is TRBV11-3 and J is TRBJ2-3; 11 nucleotides agree with TRBD2. Germline loops: CDR1 SGHNT, CDR2 YENEEA. J gave up 0 bases and V 5 bases, and 10 bases lay outside the gene matches. The CDR3 contains 18 residues. The CDR3 nucleotides are TGTGCCAGCAGCATAAGACTAGCGGGACGTTTAAGCACAGATACGCAGTATTTT. Amino acid sequence: CASSIRLAGRLSTDTQYF. Based on the CDR3 plus reference TRBV11-3 and TRBJ2-3, the full variable domain is EAGVVQSPRYKIIEKKQPVAFWCNPISGHNTLYWYLQNLGQGPELLIRYENEEAVDDSQLPKDRFSAERLKGVDSTLKIQPAELGDSAVYLCASSIRLAGRLSTDTQYFGPGTRLTVL.

This clonotype has only a few counts. The V gene is TRBV20-1, the J gene TRBJ1-5; the D is unclear. Germline values: CDR1 DFQATT, CDR2 SNEGSKA (reference sequence). Between the trimmed V and J ends, which lost 5 bases and 0 bases, there was a span of 5 bases. CDR3 size: 12 residues. This CDR3 reads CSAFTSNQPQHF. The CDR3 region has the DNA TGCAGTGCTTTCACTAGCAATCAGCCCCAGCATTTT.

This sequence joins TRBV9 and TRBJ2-4; the D is unclear. The CDR3 is made up of 13 amino acids. Germline CDR1 reads SGDLS; CDR2 reads YYNGEE. Trimming took 3 bases from V and 7 from J, leaving 11 bases between them. This chain's CDR3 is CASSAQSGNIQYF. CDR3 bases: TGTGCCAGCAGCGCCCAATCCGGGAACATTCAGTACTTC.

The chain links TRBV5-1 to TRBJ2-3; the D call may be TRBD1 or TRBD2 (5 bases each). The V end was cut by 3 bases, the J end by 6 bases, with 20 bases between. The CDR3 has 16 amino acids. Germline loops: CDR1 SGHRS, CDR2 YFSETQ. As DNA, the CDR3 is TGCGCCAGCAGCTGGGGGTCCCGACACACTGGGGATACGCAGTATTTT. Translating gives CASSWGSRHTGDTQYF.

The chain couples TRBV6-2 or TRBV6-3 to TRBJ2-7; no reliable D call. CDR1 MNHEY and CDR2 SVGEGT come from the germline V gene. V shed 6 bases and J shed 2 bases, with 14 bases lying between them. The CDR3 contains 14 residues. The CDR3 sequence is CASSPIPRAYEQYF. The CDR3 DNA sequence: TGTGCCAGCAGCCCGATTCCACGTGCCTACGAGCAGTACTTC.

As concerns this clonotype: A much larger clone lies a single base off, so this may be a read error. V is TRBV24-1 and J is TRBJ2-3; 8 bases are shared with TRBD1. V lost 10 bases, J lost 1 base, and 0 bases stayed unmatched. This CDR3 contains 12 residues. Germline V gives CDR1 KGHDR, CDR2 SFDVKD. CDR3 DNA: TGTGCCACGACAGGGGGCACAGATACGCAGTATTTT. Its translation: CATTGGTDTQYF.

This clonotype was observed a handful of times. The chain employs TRBV29-1 and TRBJ1-2; no definite D call. Germline values: CDR1 SQVTM, CDR2 ANQGSEA. V dropped 0 bases and J dropped 5 bases, with 7 bases sitting between them. This CDR3 has 12 amino acids. Written as DNA, the CDR3 is TGCAGCGTTGAAGAGGCCTTTTATGGCTACACCTTC. This sequence encodes CSVEEAFYGYTF.

V and J are TRBV6-5 and TRBJ1-1; 11 bases align to TRBD1. The germline V gene encodes CDR1 MNHEY and CDR2 SVGAGI. The V gene end was trimmed by 1 base and the J gene end by 2 bases; junction bases not matched to a gene: 6. The CDR3 extends over 17 amino acids. The CDR3 here is CASSYFGTGGVNTEAFF. Here the CDR3 DNA reads TGTGCCAGCAGTTACTTCGGGACAGGGGGAGTAAACACTGAAGCTTTCTTT.

The chain couples TRBV9 to TRBJ1-5; no definite D call. There are 15 residues in the CDR3. The V end was cut by 4 bases, the J end by 0 bases, with 11 bases between. The germline gives CDR1 SGDLS, CDR2 YYNGEE. The CDR3 region is CASSSFGNSNQPQHF. CDR3 bases: TGTGCCAGCAGCTCCTTTGGAAATAGCAATCAGCCCCAGCATTTT.

The V gene is TRBV29-1, the J gene TRBJ1-1; TRBD1 matches 7 bases. Trimming cost V 5 bases and J 3 bases; bases outside gene matches: 6. The V gene's germline CDR1 is SQVTM and CDR2 ANQGSEA. The CDR3 spans 13 residues. CDR3 residues: CSVHRGGDTEAFF. CDR3 bases: TGCAGCGTTCACAGGGGAGGGGACACTGAAGCTTTCTTT.